The 27 T cell receptor beta chains in this list originate from one sample, sequenced in a study of graft-versus-host responses after intestinal transplantation. These receptors have no known antigen. The repertoire was sequenced with immunoSEQ multiplex PCR; TCRdb's copy has only in-frame clones and lacks some. This table has tens of thousands of clones, approximately 94% appearing once. The material was unstimulated CD4+ T cells sorted from spleen or lymph node cells, obtained before transplant. The receptors originated from a human donor who was the organ donor for an intestinal transplant.

The V gene is TRBV19, the J gene TRBJ2-2, with TRBD1 matching over 7 bases. Germline-derived CDR1 and CDR2 are LNHDA and SQIVND (reference sequence). The CDR3 runs to 14 residues. V gave up 10 bases and J gave up 3 bases; unmatched junction bases: 8. Here the CDR3 reads CATTGQSHTGELFF. The CDR3 DNA follows: TGTGCCACGACGGGACAGAGCCACACCGGGGAGCTGTTTTTT.

The chain carries TRBV18 and TRBJ2-1; a weak D match, TRBD1 (6 bases). CDR3 length: 16 residues. Deletions cut 0 bases from V and 0 bases from J, with 9 bases between. From germline, CDR1 is KGHSH and CDR2 LQKENI. The chain's CDR3 is CASSPPSGASYNEQFF. The DNA of the CDR3 is TGTGCCAGCTCACCACCATCAGGGGCCTCCTACAATGAGCAGTTCTTC.

The gene calls are TRBV7-7 and TRBJ2-5; D might be TRBD1 (5 bases). This CDR3 comprises 13 residues. Per germline, CDR1 SSHAT and CDR2 FNYEAQ (reference sequence). With 2 bases removed from V and 5 bases from J, the gap between germline ends came to 9 bases. CDR3: CASSLTGEETQYF. The CDR3 bases are TGTGCCAGCAGCTTAACAGGCGAGGAGACCCAGTACTTC.

The V gene is TRBV28, the J gene TRBJ1-5; D gene ambiguous. V gave up 9 bases and J gave up 6 bases, with 18 bases separating them. The CDR3 covers 14 residues. Germline loops: CDR1 MDHEN, CDR2 SYDVKM. The CDR3 DNA reads as TGTGCCAGTATACGAATGGCCCTGGGTCAGCCCCAGCATTTT. Residues: CASIRMALGQPQHF.

This clone was counted a few times. The rearrangement uses TRBV6-5 and TRBJ2-5, with TRBD1 matching 7 bases. Per the germline V gene, CDR1 is MNHEY and CDR2 is SVGAGI. The CDR3 has 15 residues. J lost 5 bases, V lost 0 bases, and 6 bases had no gene match. The CDR3 protein is CASSYSRDSRETQYF. In nucleotides, the CDR3 is TGTGCCAGCAGTTACTCACGGGACAGTAGGGAGACCCAGTACTTC.

The chain links TRBV28 to TRBJ2-7; D ambiguous. V lost 5 bases to trimming and J lost 1 base, with 9 bases between them. Germline V gene lookup returns CDR1 MDHEN and CDR2 SYDVKM. The CDR3 is 13 residues long. CDR3 residues: CASSTIRSYEQYF. CDR3 DNA: TGTGCCAGCAGTACGATCAGGTCCTACGAGCAGTACTTC. Filled out from reference TRBV28 and TRBJ2-7, the complete variable domain reads DVKVTQSSRYLVKRTGEKVFLECVQDMDHENMFWYRQDPGLGLRLIYFSYDVKMKEKGDIPEGYSVSREKKERFSLILESASTNQTSMYLCASSTIRSYEQYFGPGTRLTVT.

This clone is a singleton in its sample. The chain carries TRBV7-9 and TRBJ1-1; 7 bases map to TRBD1. This CDR3 comprises 15 residues. Unmatched junction bases numbered 10, after V lost 5 bases and J lost 4 bases. CDR1 and CDR2 from the germline V gene are SEHNR and FQNEAQ (reference sequence). As DNA, the CDR3 is TGTGCCAGCAGCCCGTCCTTGGGACAGCTCACTGAAGCTTTCTTT. Protein: CASSPSLGQLTEAFF.

The genes are TRBV18 and TRBJ2-2; TRBD1 aligns across 8 bases. V trimming: 6 bases; J trimming: 3 bases; junction bases outside the gene matches: 3. CDR3 size: 14 residues. CDR1 is KGHSH, CDR2 LQKENI, per germline. The CDR3 loop reads CASSPDRDTGELFF. The CDR3 DNA is TGTGCCAGCTCCCCGGACAGGGACACCGGGGAGCTGTTTTTT.

The V call is TRBV5-1, the J call TRBJ2-3; D is unclear. The CDR3 spans 12 residues. Germline V CDR1 and CDR2: SGHRS, YFSETQ. V was shortened by 4 bases and J by 4 bases, with 7 bases between the two germline ends. The CDR3 loop is CASSLVADTQYF. The CDR3 nucleotides are TGCGCCAGCAGCCTAGTCGCAGATACGCAGTATTTT.

The chain employs TRBV10-3 and TRBJ2-7; 7 bases agree with TRBD2. Trimming at V came to 6 bases and at J to 0 bases, leaving 11 bases not matched to a gene. Germline CDR1 reads ENHRY; CDR2 reads SYGVKD. This CDR3 comprises 16 residues. The CDR3 reads CAISPTRGSISYEQYF. The DNA for the CDR3 is TGTGCCATCAGCCCCACGCGGGGGTCCATCTCCTACGAGCAGTACTTC.

The rearrangement joins TRBV5-1 to TRBJ2-7; 8 nucleotides line up with TRBD2. The CDR3 covers 16 residues. From germline, CDR1 is SGHRS and CDR2 YFSETQ. The J segment lost 3 bases and the V segment lost 2 bases, leaving 10 bases of the junction unmatched. CDR3 nucleotides: TGCGCCAGCAGCTTAACGGGGGGGAAGGTCGGCTACGAGCAGTACTTC. Protein product: CASSLTGGKVGYEQYF.

This chain joins TRBV28 and TRBJ1-5, with D maybe TRBD1 (6 bases). CDR1 and CDR2 from the germline V gene are MDHEN and SYDVKM. The ends were cut back, 6 bases at V and 4 bases at J, with 13 bases in the middle. The CDR3 consists of 14 residues. The CDR3 reads CASRPGEPNQPQHF. The CDR3 nucleotides are TGTGCCAGCAGACCAGGGGAACCAAATCAGCCCCAGCATTTT.

The chain combines TRBV6-5 with TRBJ2-1; 11 bases agree with TRBD2. Per germline, CDR1 MNHEY and CDR2 SVGAGI. Trimming removed 6 bases from V and 8 bases from J; junction bases left unmatched: 9. The CDR3 consists of 15 residues. Written as DNA, the CDR3 is TGTGCCAGCAGACTTAGCGGGGGGGCCGCGGATGAGCAGTTCTTC. This gives the protein CASRLSGGAADEQFF.

The V call is TRBV27, the J call TRBJ2-6, with D perhaps TRBD2 (5 bases). The CDR3 sequence is 15 residues long. CDR1 and CDR2 (germline): MNHEY, SMNVEV (reference sequence). V lost 2 bases and J 2 bases, leaving 7 bases between the germline ends. Here the CDR3 reads CASSLRGTGANVLTF. CDR3 nucleotide sequence: TGTGCCAGCAGTTTACGAGGGACTGGGGCCAACGTCCTGACTTTC.

CDR3 DNA sequence: TGTGCCAGCAGCCGAACGACGGGACCCTACGAGCAGTACTTC. This sequence encodes CASSRTTGPYEQYF. V and J are TRBV9 and TRBJ2-7; D tentatively reads TRBD1 or TRBD2 (5 bases each). Germline V lookup: CDR1 SGDLS, CDR2 YYNGEE. CDR3 length: 14 residues. Between the trimmed V and J ends, which lost 4 bases and 2 bases, there was a span of 13 bases.

This rearrangement joins TRBV6-5 to TRBJ1-1; D is uncertain. The germline CDR1 and CDR2 sequences are MNHEY and SVGAGI. Trimming removed 4 bases at V and 1 base at J, with 7 bases between. The CDR3 has 13 amino acids. This CDR3 is CASSFRKNTEAFF. The CDR3 DNA sequence: TGTGCCAGCAGTTTCAGGAAGAACACTGAAGCTTTCTTT.

V and J are TRBV5-4 and TRBJ2-5, with 8 bases matching TRBD1. The CDR3 has 13 residues. V was pared by 3 bases and J by 4 bases, with 2 bases of the junction left unmatched. The germline V gene has CDR1 SGHNT and CDR2 YYREEE (reference sequence). CDR3 sequence (DNA): TGTGCCAGCAGCTCGACAGGGGTAGAGACCCAGTACTTC. This gives the protein CASSSTGVETQYF.

The chain carries TRBV9 and TRBJ2-1, with 14 bases fitting TRBD2. Germline V gene data show CDR1 as SGDLS and CDR2 as YYNGEE. The CDR3 extends over 18 amino acids. The ends lost 0 bases at V and 2 bases at J; junction bases unmatched: 4. The CDR3 bases are TGTGCCAGCAGCGTAGCCCTGACTAGCGGGGGGGCCTACAATGAGCAGTTCTTC. Its translation is CASSVALTSGGAYNEQFF. Drawing the rest from reference TRBV9 and TRBJ2-1, the complete variable domain is DSGVTQTPKHLITATGQRVTLRCSPRSGDLSVYWYQQSLDQGLQFLIQYYNGEERAKGNILERFSAQQFPDLHSELNLSSLELGDSALYFCASSVALTSGGAYNEQFFGPGTRLTVL.

V usage is TRBV10-3 and J usage is TRBJ1-5, with D possibly being TRBD1 (5 bases). V was clipped by 0 bases and J by 3 bases, with 9 bases between them. Germline V gene lookup returns CDR1 ENHRY and CDR2 SYGVKD. The CDR3 extends over 15 amino acids. The CDR3: CAISESGGDNQPQHF. In DNA, the CDR3 is TGTGCCATCAGTGAGTCGGGGGGTGACAATCAGCCCCAGCATTTT.

The chain is built from TRBV15 and TRBJ1-4; a possible D gene is TRBD1 (5 bases). Germline V lookup: CDR1 LNHNV, CDR2 YYDKDF (reference sequence). The ends were cut back, 6 bases at V and 4 bases at J, with 18 bases in the middle. This CDR3 is 16 amino acids long. This CDR3 is CATSPLRSRGNEKLFF. The CDR3 region has the DNA TGTGCCACCAGTCCCCTTAGGAGTAGGGGTAATGAAAAACTGTTTTTT. The full variable domain, its missing parts supplied by reference TRBV15 and TRBJ1-4, is DAMVIQNPRYQVTQFGKPVTLSCSQTLNHNVMYWYQQKSSQAPKLLFHYYDKDFNNEADTPDNFQSRRPNTSFCFLDIRSPGLGDTAMYLCATSPLRSRGNEKLFFGSGTQLSVL.

The rearrangement joins TRBV5-4 to TRBJ2-7, with D possibly TRBD1 on 5 matching bases. The CDR3 contains 13 residues. The germline V and J ends were trimmed by 3 bases and 7 bases, with 14 bases remaining between them. Germline CDR1 SGHNT, CDR2 YYREEE (reference sequence). The CDR3 is CASSSRQSEEQYF. The CDR3 DNA sequence: TGTGCCAGCAGCTCCCGACAGTCGGAGGAGCAGTACTTC. Drawing the rest from reference TRBV5-4 and TRBJ2-7, the complete variable domain is ETGVTQSPTHLIKTRGQQVTLRCSSQSGHNTVSWYQQALGQGPQFIFQYYREEENGRGNFPPRFSGLQFPNYSSELNVNALELDDSALYLCASSSRQSEEQYFGPGTRLTVT.

V is TRBV11-3 and J is TRBJ2-7; TRBD2 is a possible D gene (6 bases). Germline CDR1 reads SGHNT; CDR2 reads YENEEA. The CDR3 sequence is 14 residues long. V was shortened by 2 bases and J by 6 bases, with 14 bases between the two germline ends. Written as DNA, the CDR3 is TGTGCCAGCAGCTTAACGCGTGGAGGGATCGAGCAGTACTTC. Its translation: CASSLTRGGIEQYF. The full variable domain, completed using reference TRBV11-3 and TRBJ2-7, is EAGVVQSPRYKIIEKKQPVAFWCNPISGHNTLYWYLQNLGQGPELLIRYENEEAVDDSQLPKDRFSAERLKGVDSTLKIQPAELGDSAVYLCASSLTRGGIEQYFGPGTRLTVT.

The chain carries TRBV7-9 and TRBJ1-2, with 10 bases fitting TRBD1. The germline gives CDR1 SEHNR, CDR2 FQNEAQ (reference sequence). V gave up 4 bases and J gave up 2 bases; unmatched junction bases: 10. CDR3 length: 17 amino acids. The CDR3 sequence: CASSSRDRGSENYGYTF. The CDR3 bases are TGTGCCAGCAGCTCCCGGGACAGGGGAAGCGAGAACTATGGCTACACCTTC.

The chain recombines TRBV2 with TRBJ2-7; 8 nucleotides align to TRBD1. CDR3 length: 17 residues. CDR1 SNHLY and CDR2 FYNNEI come from the germline V gene. V gave up 6 bases and J gave up 4 bases; unmatched junction bases: 17. CDR3 DNA sequence: TGTGCCAGCAGGGCGCCGACAGGGGAATCAACTAGTTACGAGCAGTACTTC. Its protein is CASRAPTGESTSYEQYF. The full variable domain, completed using reference TRBV2 and TRBJ2-7, is EPEVTQTPSHQVTQMGQEVILRCVPISNHLYFYWYRQILGQKVEFLVSFYNNEISEKSEIFDDQFSVERPDGSNFTLKIRSTKLEDSAMYFCASRAPTGESTSYEQYFGPGTRLTVT.

This clone showed up just once. Other DNA sequences in the same sample also yield this CDR3. V and J are TRBV30 and TRBJ2-3, with D uncertain. V gave up 3 bases and J gave up 2 bases, with 15 bases separating them. The CDR3 sequence is 15 residues long. The germline gives CDR1 GTSNPN, CDR2 SVGIG (reference sequence). The CDR3 bases are TGTGCCTGGAGCGTATCTCTCGGCTACACAGATACGCAGTATTTT. Protein product: CAWSVSLGYTDTQYF.

The rearrangement uses TRBV15 and TRBJ2-7; the match to TRBD1 covers 10 bases. V lost 1 base to trimming and J lost 1 base; unmatched junction nucleotides: 1. CDR1 and CDR2 from the germline V gene are LNHNV and YYDKDF (reference sequence). The CDR3 sequence is 15 residues long. In nucleotides, the CDR3 is TGTGCCACCAGCAGAGGGGACAGGGGATCCTACGAGCAGTACTTC. Translating it yields CATSRGDRGSYEQYF.

This clone was found once. The gene calls are TRBV2 and TRBJ2-5, with 9 positions matching TRBD2. Germline CDR1 and CDR2: SNHLY and FYNNEI. Trimming cost V 8 bases and J 2 bases; bases outside gene matches: 9. This CDR3 contains 15 residues. CDR3 sequence: CASVLSGGLQETQYF. DNA for the CDR3: TGTGCCAGCGTACTTAGCGGGGGCCTACAAGAGACCCAGTACTTC.